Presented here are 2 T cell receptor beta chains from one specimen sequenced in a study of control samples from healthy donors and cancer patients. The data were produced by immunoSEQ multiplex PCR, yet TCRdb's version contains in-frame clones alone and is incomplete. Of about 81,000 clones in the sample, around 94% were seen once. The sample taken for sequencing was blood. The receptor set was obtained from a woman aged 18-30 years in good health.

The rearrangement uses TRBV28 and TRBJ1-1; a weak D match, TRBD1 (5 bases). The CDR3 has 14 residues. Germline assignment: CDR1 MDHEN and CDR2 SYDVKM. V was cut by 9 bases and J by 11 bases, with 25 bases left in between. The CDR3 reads CASINSRVGARAFF. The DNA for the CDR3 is TGTGCCAGTATTAATTCCCGGGTAGGGGCCCGCGCTTTCTTT.

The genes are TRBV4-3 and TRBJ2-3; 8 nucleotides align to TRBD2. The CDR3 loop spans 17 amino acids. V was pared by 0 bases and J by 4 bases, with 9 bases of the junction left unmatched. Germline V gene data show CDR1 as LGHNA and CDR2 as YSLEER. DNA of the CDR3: TGCGCCAGCAGCCAAGATAGGGCGGGAGGTGGTGCAGATACGCAGTATTTT. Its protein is CASSQDRAGGGADTQYF.